This TCR beta chain was recovered during a study of T cell responses to AZD1222 COVID-19 vaccine. In the case of this clone: Antigen unknown.

Findings and caveats of the study: Of the AZD1222 recipients, only five to seven were seropositive at baseline. Spike-wide coverage was observed for vaccine-associated CD4 TCRs, with dominant responses at 160-218 and 743-854. In the spike-specific TCR repertoire, nearly half reportedly target unmutated variant regions. An increase in Spike-specific TCR breadth and depth was observed after two AZD1222 doses.

Clones were read by immunoSEQ multiplex PCR, and TCRdb kept only the in-frame ones, dropping some. Among about 140,000 clones listed, around 90% were seen once. V was cut by 7 bases and J by 1 base, with 11 bases left in between. The CDR3 sequence is 13 residues long. Germline V gene lookup returns CDR1 SNHLY and CDR2 FYNNEI. The genes are TRBV2 and TRBJ2-7; D uncertain. This receptor was identified in an adult in good health. Specimen: peripheral blood, collected on day 0 of AZD1222 vaccination. The CDR3 loop is CASNPGPSYEQYF. Here the CDR3 DNA reads TGTGCCAGCAATCCTGGGCCGTCCTACGAGCAGTACTTC.